The 27 T cell receptor beta chains reported below all come from one sample, sequenced in a study of CD8 T cells in Susac syndrome. A quantity of about 0.5 to 1 ug RNA underwent reverse transcription using random hexamers. TCRdb redid the calling of the immunoSEQ multiplex PCR reads with MiXCR, one entry per CDR3 protein. Of 150,000 to 190,000 distinct CDR3 sequences listed, about 95% are singletons. The material sequenced was CD8+ T cells from PBMCs. These receptors came from a human donor with multiple sclerosis.

The rearrangement links TRBV13 to TRBJ2-1, with D unresolved. The germline CDR1 and CDR2 sequences are PRHDT and FYEKMQ (reference sequence). Between the trimmed V and J ends, which lost 0 bases and 5 bases, there was a span of 14 bases. CDR3 length: 16 amino acids. The CDR3 loop reads CASSLGAADTHNEQFF. The CDR3 DNA follows: TGTGCCAGCAGCTTAGGGGCAGCCGACACCCACAATGAGCAGTTCTTC.

The chain links TRBV25-1 to TRBJ2-3, with 11 bases matching TRBD2. Trimming at V came to 3 bases and at J to 7 bases, leaving 3 bases not matched to a gene. The CDR3 contains 14 residues. The germline CDR1 and CDR2 sequences are MGHDK and SYGVNS. CDR3 residues: CASSDSGGANTQYF. CDR3 in DNA: TGTGCCAGCAGTGATAGCGGGGGGGCCAATACGCAGTATTTT.

V gene TRBV27 combines with J gene TRBJ2-1; 7 bases align to TRBD1. J gave up 4 bases and V 3 bases, and 9 bases lay outside the gene matches. Per germline, CDR1 MNHEY and CDR2 SMNVEV (reference sequence). The CDR3 is made up of 16 amino acids. CDR3: CASSFPGTETYNEQFF. The CDR3 coding sequence is TGTGCCAGCAGTTTTCCCGGGACAGAAACTTACAATGAGCAGTTCTTC.

This clonotype occurred once. The chain employs TRBV2 and TRBJ2-1, with a tentative D call TRBD1 (6 bases). Trimming pared 5 bases from V and 4 bases from J, leaving 12 bases between. The CDR3 is 14 amino acids. CDR1 SNHLY and CDR2 FYNNEI come from the germline V gene. CDR3 DNA: TGTGCCAGCAGTAAGGGAACAGGGTACAATGAGCAGTTCTTC. Encoded protein: CASSKGTGYNEQFF.

The DNA of the CDR3 is TGTGCCAGCAGCTTCGGACAGTACGAGCAGTACGTC. This encodes CASSFGQYEQYV. The V gene is TRBV5-6, the J gene TRBJ2-7, with D perhaps TRBD1 (6 bases). Germline values: CDR1 SGHDT, CDR2 YYEEEE. The CDR3 totals 12 residues. V was shortened by 2 bases and J by 4 bases, with 7 bases between the two germline ends.

The chain links TRBV6-6 to TRBJ1-1; weak D call: TRBD1 (6 bases). The CDR3 contains 13 residues. V lost 5 bases to trimming and J lost 5 bases, with 12 bases between them. Germline V gene data show CDR1 as MNHNY and CDR2 as SVGAGI (reference sequence). The CDR3, as DNA: TGTGCCAGCAGTGCCCCCCAGGGGACTGAAGCTTTCTTT. Its protein product is CASSAPQGTEAFF.

The chain couples TRBV7-2 to TRBJ2-2, with 12 nucleotides matching TRBD2. This CDR3 has 15 residues. The V and J ends lost 5 bases and 8 bases, in that order; junction bases with no gene match: 6. Germline V lookup: CDR1 SGHTA, CDR2 FQGNSA. The CDR3 DNA reads as TGTGCCAGCAGCATACCGACTAGCGGGGGAGGGGAGCTGTTTTTT. It encodes CASSIPTSGGGELFF.

This chain's CDR3 is CATSDPGHQETQYF. Written as DNA, the CDR3 is TGTGCCACCAGTGACCCGGGACACCAAGAGACCCAGTACTTC. The chain combines TRBV24-1 with TRBJ2-5; D tentatively reads TRBD1 or TRBD2 (5 bases each). This CDR3 comprises 14 residues. The germline gives CDR1 KGHDR, CDR2 SFDVKD. Trimming took 4 bases from V and 0 from J, leaving 8 bases between them.

V and J are TRBV20-1 and TRBJ2-1; TRBD2 matches 10 bases. Looked up from germline, CDR1 is DFQATT and CDR2 is SNEGSKA (reference sequence). The CDR3 loop spans 14 amino acids. The junction had 13 bases not matched to a gene; V was cut back by 8 bases and J by 9 bases. Written as DNA, the CDR3 is TGCAGTTCGGAACCTGAGCGGGGGGGCCTTGAGCAGTTCTTC. Its translation: CSSEPERGGLEQFF.

The rearrangement links TRBV18 to TRBJ2-1; no firm D call. Germline V lookup: CDR1 KGHSH, CDR2 LQKENI. With 2 bases removed from V and 8 bases from J, the gap between germline ends came to 25 bases. This CDR3 spans 18 amino acids. This CDR3 is CASSPNYRRPQASDEQFF. CDR3 nucleotide sequence: TGTGCCAGCTCACCAAACTACCGTCGGCCCCAGGCCTCGGATGAGCAGTTCTTC.

This clonotype is a singleton in its sample. The chain joins TRBV5-1 to TRBJ1-2, with TRBD1 matching 10 bases. J lost 4 bases, V lost 7 bases, and 13 bases had no gene match. The CDR3 sequence is 16 residues long. Germline V gene sequence: CDR1 SGHRS, CDR2 YFSETQ. DNA of the CDR3: TGCGCCAGCCGGTGGTCGGACAGGGGGTTTAGCTATGGCTACACCTTC. As protein: CASRWSDRGFSYGYTF.

The V gene is TRBV19, the J gene TRBJ2-7, with D maybe TRBD1 (5 bases). CDR1 is LNHDA and CDR2 is SQIVND in the germline V gene (reference sequence). The V gene lost 5 bases and the J gene lost 1 base, with 12 bases spanning the gap. This CDR3 comprises 14 residues. The DNA of the CDR3 is TGTGCCAGTAGTCTTGCAGGGAATTCCTACGAGCAGTACTTC. It translates to CASSLAGNSYEQYF.

The chain recombines TRBV9 with TRBJ2-3; D perhaps matches TRBD2 (6 bases). V was clipped by 3 bases and J by 3 bases, with 8 bases between them. The CDR3 contains 13 residues. Germline V gives CDR1 SGDLS, CDR2 YYNGEE. In DNA form, the CDR3 reads TGTGCCAGCAGCGAGGGGACTACAGATACGCAGTATTTT. This gives the protein CASSEGTTDTQYF.

The rearrangement joins TRBV27 to TRBJ1-1; D is unresolved. Germline CDR1 MNHEY, CDR2 SMNVEV (reference sequence). Deletions cut 10 bases from V and 0 bases from J, with 12 bases between. The CDR3 is 13 residues long. In DNA, the CDR3 is TGTGCCACCCAACACCTTATGAACACTGAAGCTTTCTTT. It encodes CATQHLMNTEAFF.

The chain uses TRBV6-2 or TRBV6-3 and TRBJ1-1; no reliable D call. V was trimmed by 2 bases and J by 2 bases, leaving 6 bases between them. The CDR3 totals 13 residues. The germline V gene has CDR1 MNHEY and CDR2 SVGEGT. For the CDR3, the DNA is TGTGCCAGCAGTTACGCAGAAAACACTGAAGCTTTCTTT. Amino acids: CASSYAENTEAFF.

The chain recombines TRBV6-4 with TRBJ1-1, with unresolved D. The germline gives CDR1 MRHNA, CDR2 SNTAGT. This CDR3 is 13 amino acids long. Trimming left V 6 bases short and J 6 bases short, with 14 bases between. The CDR3, as DNA: TGTGCCAGCAGCGGTAAAGGGTTCTCTGAAGCTTTCTTT. It encodes CASSGKGFSEAFF.

CDR3 region: CASSEASSTDTQYF. CDR3 bases: TGTGCCAGCAGTGAAGCGTCGAGCACAGATACGCAGTATTTT. The chain has TRBV2 and TRBJ2-3; D remains unclear. The length of the CDR3 is 14 residues. V lost 0 bases to trimming and J lost 0 bases, with 4 bases between them. CDR1 is SNHLY and CDR2 is FYNNEI in the germline V gene.

V is TRBV5-6 and J is TRBJ1-5; tentatively, D is TRBD1 (6 bases). The V end lost 0 bases, the J end lost 7 bases, and 14 bases lay between the germline ends. The length of the CDR3 is 15 residues. Per germline, CDR1 SGHDT and CDR2 YYEEEE. The CDR3 sequence: CASSLAGGLRQPQHF. The CDR3 DNA reads as TGTGCCAGCAGCTTGGCCGGGGGGCTTCGACAGCCCCAGCATTTT. The variable domain in full, completed from reference TRBV5-6 and TRBJ1-5, reads DAGVTQSPTHLIKTRGQQVTLRCSPKSGHDTVSWYQQALGQGPQFIFQYYEEEERQRGNFPDRFSGHQFPNYSSELNVNALLLGDSALYLCASSLAGGLRQPQHFGDGTRLSIL.

The V and J genes are TRBV3-1 and TRBJ1-1, with a weak D call TRBD1 (5 bases). CDR1 LGHDT and CDR2 YNNKEL come from the germline V gene (reference sequence). The CDR3 is 19 amino acids. Deletions cut 1 base from V and 1 base from J, with 22 bases between. CDR3 in amino acids: CASSQGPGTRGRWNTEAFF. The CDR3 DNA is TGTGCCAGCAGCCAAGGGCCAGGGACCCGGGGCAGGTGGAACACTGAAGCTTTCTTT.

This chain uses TRBV20-1 with TRBJ1-1; no firm D call. Germline V gives CDR1 DFQATT, CDR2 SNEGSKA (reference sequence). There are 12 residues in the CDR3. V lost 3 bases and J lost 3, with 8 bases in between. The CDR3, as DNA: TGCAGTGCTAGTGAGGTGTACACTGAAGCTTTCTTT. As protein: CSASEVYTEAFF.

The CDR3 coding sequence is TGCAGTGCTGTCCGACAGGCCGCGGACACTGAAGCTTTCTTT. Protein product: CSAVRQAADTEAFF. This chain uses TRBV20-1 with TRBJ1-1; weak D call: TRBD1 (6 bases). Germline V gives CDR1 DFQATT, CDR2 SNEGSKA (reference sequence). This CDR3 is built from 14 residues. Trimming stripped 5 bases from V and 3 bases from J, with 16 bases between.

The V call is TRBV7-9, the J call TRBJ2-1, with TRBD2 matching over 8 bases. V gave up 5 bases and J gave up 7 bases; unmatched junction bases: 10. CDR3 length: 15 residues. Germline CDR1 reads SEHNR; CDR2 reads FQNEAQ (reference sequence). The CDR3 loop is CASSPPGGQGNEQFF. The CDR3 region has the DNA TGTGCCAGCAGCCCACCGGGGGGGCAGGGAAATGAGCAGTTCTTC.

This rearrangement joins TRBV9 to TRBJ2-7, with D perhaps TRBD2 (5 bases). The V gene lost 0 bases and the J gene lost 6 bases, with 10 bases spanning the gap. From germline, CDR1 is SGDLS and CDR2 YYNGEE. This CDR3 region has 13 residues. For the CDR3, the DNA is TGTGCCAGCAGCGTAGCATCCGAGGGCGAGCAGTACGTC. Its translation: CASSVASEGEQYV.

Details on this clonotype: At one boundary the junction diverges from the germline segment, which might be a read error. This chain links TRBV20-1 with TRBJ1-1; 7 bases align to TRBD1. CDR1 DFQATT and CDR2 SNEGSKA come from the germline V gene (reference sequence). The CDR3 totals 14 residues. The CDR3 DNA is TGCAGTGCGAGAGGGGGCGAGTCTAACACTGAAGCTTTCTTT. Amino acid sequence: CSARGGESNTEAFF.

This clonotype was seen once. The V and J genes are TRBV13 and TRBJ1-3; no firm D call. The germline V and J ends were trimmed by 0 bases and 2 bases, with 5 bases remaining between them. Germline V CDR1 and CDR2: PRHDT, FYEKMQ (reference sequence). The CDR3 sequence is 14 residues long. The chain's CDR3 is CASSLGRTGNTIYF. CDR3 coding DNA: TGTGCCAGCAGCTTAGGGAGAACTGGAAACACCATATATTTT.

This rearrangement joins TRBV6-5 to TRBJ1-1, with D possibly TRBD1 on 6 matching bases. The CDR3 spans 13 residues. Germline V gene lookup returns CDR1 MNHEY and CDR2 SVGAGI. Between the trimmed V and J ends, which lost 6 bases and 10 bases, there was a span of 18 bases. The CDR3 reads CASRSQGSASAFF. CDR3 DNA: TGTGCCAGCAGGTCGCAGGGGAGCGCGTCAGCTTTCTTT.

This rearrangement joins TRBV3-1 to TRBJ2-1, with a tentative D call TRBD2 (5 bases). Germline V CDR1 and CDR2: LGHDT, YNNKEL (reference sequence). The CDR3 is made up of 13 amino acids. V was cut by 1 base and J by 8 bases, with 9 bases left in between. CDR3 bases: TGTGCCAGCAGCCAAGCTAGCAACCATGAGCAGTTCTTC. Protein product: CASSQASNHEQFF.